The present entry profiles one TCR beta chain with its context. Its antigen is unknown. This entry is derived from a study of identical twins. The study's findings and limits: Analyses of zero insertions could, in part, be confounded by invariant MAIT and iNKT cells. Beta out-of-frame sequences displayed a weaker excess of sharing between twins. Insertions ran lower in abundant cord blood beta clonotypes, though not in memory repertoires.

This CDR3 region has 14 residues. Germline lookup yields CDR1 ENHRY and CDR2 SYGVKD. V was trimmed by 8 bases and J by 0 bases, leaving 12 bases between them. Template switching added a universal primer site; cDNA carried unique molecular identifiers. Each CDR3 protein is one row after TCRdb ran MiXCR on the 5' RACE reads. Found here are 1.5 million to 2 million distinct CDR3 sequences, about 30% of them singletons; the top ten hold 0.27%. V is TRBV10-3 and J is TRBJ2-3, with a possible D match to TRBD2 (6 bases). Source material: cord blood. The TCR sequence derives from a newborn girl in good health. The CDR3 DNA reads TGTGCCATCGCCTCGGGGGTCAGCACAGATACGCAGTATTTT. Translation: CAIASGVSTDTQYF.